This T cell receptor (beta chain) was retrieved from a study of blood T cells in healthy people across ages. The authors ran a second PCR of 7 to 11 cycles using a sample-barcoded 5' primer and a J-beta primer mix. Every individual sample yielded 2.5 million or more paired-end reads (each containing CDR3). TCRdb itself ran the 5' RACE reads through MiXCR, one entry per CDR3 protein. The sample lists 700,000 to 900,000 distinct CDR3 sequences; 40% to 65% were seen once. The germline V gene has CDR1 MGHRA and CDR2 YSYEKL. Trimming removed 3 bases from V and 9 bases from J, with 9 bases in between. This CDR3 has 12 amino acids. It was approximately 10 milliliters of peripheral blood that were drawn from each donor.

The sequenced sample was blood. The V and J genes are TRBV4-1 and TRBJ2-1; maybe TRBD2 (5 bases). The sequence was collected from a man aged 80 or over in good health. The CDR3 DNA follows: TGCGCCAGCAGCCAGAGGGCAGGTGAGCAGTTCTTC. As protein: CASSQRAGEQFF.